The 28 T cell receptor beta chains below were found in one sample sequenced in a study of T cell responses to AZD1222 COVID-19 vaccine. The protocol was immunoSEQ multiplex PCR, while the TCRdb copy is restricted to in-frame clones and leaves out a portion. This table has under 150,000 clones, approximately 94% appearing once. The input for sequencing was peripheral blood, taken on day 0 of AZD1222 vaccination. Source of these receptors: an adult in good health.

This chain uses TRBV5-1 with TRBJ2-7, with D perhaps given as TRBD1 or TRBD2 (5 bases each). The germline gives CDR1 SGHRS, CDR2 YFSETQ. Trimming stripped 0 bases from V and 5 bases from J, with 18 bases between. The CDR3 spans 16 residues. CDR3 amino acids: CASSLAELLGTHEQYF. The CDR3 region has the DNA TGCGCCAGCAGCTTGGCCGAATTACTAGGGACCCACGAGCAGTACTTC. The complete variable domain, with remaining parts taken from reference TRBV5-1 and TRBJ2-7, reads KAGVTQTPRYLIKTRGQQVTLSCSPISGHRSVSWYQQTPGQGLQFLFEYFSETQRNKGNFPGRFSGRQFSNSRSEMNVSTLELGDSALYLCASSLAELLGTHEQYFGPGTRLTVT.

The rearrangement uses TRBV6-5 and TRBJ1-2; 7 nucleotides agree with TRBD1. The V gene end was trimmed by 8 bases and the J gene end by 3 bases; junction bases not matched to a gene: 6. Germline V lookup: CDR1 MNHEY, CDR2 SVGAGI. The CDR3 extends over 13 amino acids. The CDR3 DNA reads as TGTGCCAGCGGTACAGGGGTATACTATGGCTACACCTTC. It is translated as CASGTGVYYGYTF.

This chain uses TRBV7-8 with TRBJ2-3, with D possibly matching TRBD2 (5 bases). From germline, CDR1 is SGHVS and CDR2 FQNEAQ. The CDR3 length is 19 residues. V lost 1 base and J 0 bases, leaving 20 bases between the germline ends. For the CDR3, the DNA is TGTGCCAGCAGCTTAGAACGGCAGAGGAGGCTTCTGAGCACAGATACGCAGTATTTT. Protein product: CASSLERQRRLLSTDTQYF.

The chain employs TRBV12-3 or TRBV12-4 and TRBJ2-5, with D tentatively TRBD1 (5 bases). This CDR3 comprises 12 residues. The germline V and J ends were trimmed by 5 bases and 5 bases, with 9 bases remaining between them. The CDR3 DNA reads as TGTGCCAGCAGTGTAGGGGCGGAGACCCAGTACTTC. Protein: CASSVGAETQYF.

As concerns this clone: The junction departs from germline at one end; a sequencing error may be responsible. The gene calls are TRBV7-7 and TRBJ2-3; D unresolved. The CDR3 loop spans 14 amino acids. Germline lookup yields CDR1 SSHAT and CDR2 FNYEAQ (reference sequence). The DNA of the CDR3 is TGTGCTAGCAGCTTAACGCACCTCGGGGATACGCAGTATTTT. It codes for CASSLTHLGDTQYF.

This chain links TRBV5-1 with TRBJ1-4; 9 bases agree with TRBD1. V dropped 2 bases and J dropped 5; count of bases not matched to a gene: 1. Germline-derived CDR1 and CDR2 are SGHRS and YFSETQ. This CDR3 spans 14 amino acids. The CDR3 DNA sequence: TGCGCCAGCAGCTTCGACAGGGGGAATGAAAAACTGTTTTTT. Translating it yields CASSFDRGNEKLFF.

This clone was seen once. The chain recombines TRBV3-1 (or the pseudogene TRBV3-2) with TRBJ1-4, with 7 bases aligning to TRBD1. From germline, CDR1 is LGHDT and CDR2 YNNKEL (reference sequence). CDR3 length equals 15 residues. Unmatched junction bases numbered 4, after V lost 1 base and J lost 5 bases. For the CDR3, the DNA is TGTGCCAGCAGCCAAGGGGACAGTTCGAATGAAAAACTGTTTTTT. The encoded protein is CASSQGDSSNEKLFF.

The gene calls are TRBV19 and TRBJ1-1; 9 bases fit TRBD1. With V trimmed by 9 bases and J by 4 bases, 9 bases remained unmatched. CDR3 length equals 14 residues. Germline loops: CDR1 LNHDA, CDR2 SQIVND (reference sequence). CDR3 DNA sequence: TGTGCCAGCCGGGACAGGGCAGTCGGCACTGAAGCTTTCTTT. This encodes CASRDRAVGTEAFF.

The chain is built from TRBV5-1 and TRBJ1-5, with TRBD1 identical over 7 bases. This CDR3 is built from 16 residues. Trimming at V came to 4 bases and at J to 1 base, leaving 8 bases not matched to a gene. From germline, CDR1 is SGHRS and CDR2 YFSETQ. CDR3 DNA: TGCGCCAGCAGCCTGGGGGCAGGGGGAAGCAATCAGCCCCAGCATTTT. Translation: CASSLGAGGSNQPQHF.

The CDR3 region is CASSPTGSGEKLFF. The CDR3 coding sequence is TGTGCCAGCAGTCCTACAGGGTCGGGAGAAAAACTGTTTTTT. The genes are TRBV3-1 (or the pseudogene TRBV3-2) and TRBJ1-4; weak D call: TRBD1 (6 bases). In germline, CDR1 is LGHDT, CDR2 YNNKEL (reference sequence). The ends were cut back, 6 bases at V and 8 bases at J, with 16 bases in the middle. There are 14 residues in the CDR3.

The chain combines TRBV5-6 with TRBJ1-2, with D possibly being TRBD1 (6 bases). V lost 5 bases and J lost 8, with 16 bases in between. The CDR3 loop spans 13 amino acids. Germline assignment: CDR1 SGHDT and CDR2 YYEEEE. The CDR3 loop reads CASRKLGGPGYTF. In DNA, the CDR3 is TGTGCCAGCAGAAAACTTGGGGGGCCAGGCTACACCTTC.

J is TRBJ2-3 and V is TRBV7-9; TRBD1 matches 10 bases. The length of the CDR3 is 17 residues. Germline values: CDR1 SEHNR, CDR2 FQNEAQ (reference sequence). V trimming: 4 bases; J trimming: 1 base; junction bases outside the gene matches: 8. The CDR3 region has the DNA TGTGCCAGCAGCTCACGGACAGGGGGTATAGGCACAGATACGCAGTATTTT. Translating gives CASSSRTGGIGTDTQYF. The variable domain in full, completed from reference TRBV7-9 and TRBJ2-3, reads DTGVSQNPRHKITKRGQNVTFRCDPISEHNRLYWYRQTLGQGPEFLTYFQNEAQLEKSRLLSDRFSAERPKGSFSTLEIQRTEQGDSAMYLCASSSRTGGIGTDTQYFGPGTRLTVL.

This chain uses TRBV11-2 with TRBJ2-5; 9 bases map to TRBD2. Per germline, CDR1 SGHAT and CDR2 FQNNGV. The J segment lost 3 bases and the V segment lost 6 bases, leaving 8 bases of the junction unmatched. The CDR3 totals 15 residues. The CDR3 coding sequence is TGTGCCAGCAGTCTAAGCGGGGGGCCGGAAGAGACCCAGTACTTC. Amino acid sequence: CASSLSGGPEETQYF.

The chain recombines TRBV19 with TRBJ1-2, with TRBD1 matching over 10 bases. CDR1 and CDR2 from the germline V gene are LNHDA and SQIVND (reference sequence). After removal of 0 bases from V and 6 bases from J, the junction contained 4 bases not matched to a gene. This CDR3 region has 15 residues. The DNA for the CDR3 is TGTGCCAGTAGTATAGAACAGACAGGGGGCAATGGCTACACCTTC. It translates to CASSIEQTGGNGYTF.

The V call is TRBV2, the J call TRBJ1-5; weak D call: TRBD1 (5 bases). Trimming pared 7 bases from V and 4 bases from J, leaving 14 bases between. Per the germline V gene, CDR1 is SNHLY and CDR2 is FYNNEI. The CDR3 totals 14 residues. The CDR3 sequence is CASNGGLKNQPQHF. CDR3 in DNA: TGTGCCAGCAACGGGGGACTGAAGAATCAGCCCCAGCATTTT.

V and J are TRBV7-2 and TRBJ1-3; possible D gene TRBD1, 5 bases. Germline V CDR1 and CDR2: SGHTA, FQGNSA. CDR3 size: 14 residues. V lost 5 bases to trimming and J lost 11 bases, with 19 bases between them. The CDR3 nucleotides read TGTGCCAGCAGCCCAAACTCAGGGCCCACCGCCATATATTTT. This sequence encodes CASSPNSGPTAIYF.

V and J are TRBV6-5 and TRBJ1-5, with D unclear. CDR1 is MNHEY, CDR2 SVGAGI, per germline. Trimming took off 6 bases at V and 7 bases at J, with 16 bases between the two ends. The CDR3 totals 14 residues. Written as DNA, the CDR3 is TGTGCCAGCAGACCCGATAAGTTGAGGCAGCCCCAGCATTTT. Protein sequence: CASRPDKLRQPQHF.

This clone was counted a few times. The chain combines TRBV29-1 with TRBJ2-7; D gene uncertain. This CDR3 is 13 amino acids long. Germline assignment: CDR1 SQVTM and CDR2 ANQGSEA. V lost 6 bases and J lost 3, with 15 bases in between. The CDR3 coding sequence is TGCAGCGTCCTTGAGCCCAACCGCTACGAGCAGTACTTC. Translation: CSVLEPNRYEQYF.

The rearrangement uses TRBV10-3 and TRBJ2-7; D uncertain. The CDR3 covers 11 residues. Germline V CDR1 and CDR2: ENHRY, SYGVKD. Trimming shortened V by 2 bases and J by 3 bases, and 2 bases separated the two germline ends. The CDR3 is CAISEDYEQYF. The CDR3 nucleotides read TGTGCCATCAGTGAGGACTACGAGCAGTACTTC.

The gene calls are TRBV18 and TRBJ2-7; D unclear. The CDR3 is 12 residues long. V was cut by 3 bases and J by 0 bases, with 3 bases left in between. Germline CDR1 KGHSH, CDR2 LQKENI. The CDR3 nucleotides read TGTGCCAGCTCACCCTCCTCCTACGAGCAGTACTTC. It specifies CASSPSSYEQYF.

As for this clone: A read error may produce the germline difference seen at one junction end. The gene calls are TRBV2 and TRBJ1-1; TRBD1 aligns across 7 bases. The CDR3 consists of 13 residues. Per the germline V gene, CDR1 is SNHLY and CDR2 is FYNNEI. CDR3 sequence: CASSYRDSADAFF. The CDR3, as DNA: TGTGCCAGCAGTTACCGGGACAGCGCTGACGCTTTCTTT.

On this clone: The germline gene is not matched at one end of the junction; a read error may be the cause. CDR3 bases: TGTGCCACCGGTGACCAAACAACGGGAAACACCATATATTTT. Protein: CATGDQTTGNTIYF. The chain uses TRBV24-1 and TRBJ1-3; D gene ambiguous. CDR1 and CDR2 (germline): KGHDR, SFDVKD. There are 14 residues in the CDR3.

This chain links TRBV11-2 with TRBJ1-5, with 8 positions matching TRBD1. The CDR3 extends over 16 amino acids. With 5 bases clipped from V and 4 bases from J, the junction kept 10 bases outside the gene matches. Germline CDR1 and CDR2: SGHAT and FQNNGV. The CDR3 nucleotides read TGTGCCAGCAGCCCTGGACAGGGCTTCAGGAATCAGCCCCAGCATTTT. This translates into CASSPGQGFRNQPQHF.

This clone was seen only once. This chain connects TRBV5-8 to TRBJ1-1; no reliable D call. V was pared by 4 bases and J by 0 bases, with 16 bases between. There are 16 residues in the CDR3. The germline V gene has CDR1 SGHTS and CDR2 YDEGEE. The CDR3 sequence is CASSRVGGHMNTEAFF. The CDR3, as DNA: TGTGCCAGCAGCCGGGTCGGCGGCCACATGAACACTGAAGCTTTCTTT.

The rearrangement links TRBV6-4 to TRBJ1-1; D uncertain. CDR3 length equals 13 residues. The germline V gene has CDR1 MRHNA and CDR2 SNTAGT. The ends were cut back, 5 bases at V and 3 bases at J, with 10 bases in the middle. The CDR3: CASSLMEDTEAFF. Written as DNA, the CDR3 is TGTGCCAGCAGTCTGATGGAGGACACTGAAGCTTTCTTT.

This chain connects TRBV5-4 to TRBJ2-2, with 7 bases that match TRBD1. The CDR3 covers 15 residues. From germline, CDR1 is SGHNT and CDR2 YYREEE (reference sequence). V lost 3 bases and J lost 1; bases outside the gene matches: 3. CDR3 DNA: TGTGCCAGCAGCTCGGGACAGCTGAACACCGGGGAGCTGTTTTTT. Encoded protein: CASSSGQLNTGELFF.

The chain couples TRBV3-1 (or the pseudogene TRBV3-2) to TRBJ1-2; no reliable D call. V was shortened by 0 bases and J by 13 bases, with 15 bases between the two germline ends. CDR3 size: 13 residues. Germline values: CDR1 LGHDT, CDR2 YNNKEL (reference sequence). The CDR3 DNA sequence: TGTGCCAGCAGCCAAGATGTTGCGAGAGTCGTCACCTTC. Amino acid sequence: CASSQDVARVVTF.

The chain's CDR3 is CASSSGTLSLFGYTF. Here the CDR3 DNA reads TGCGCCAGCAGCTCCGGGACCCTTTCATTATTCGGCTACACCTTC. J is TRBJ1-2 and V is TRBV5-1; weak D call: TRBD1 (5 bases). The CDR3 runs to 15 residues. Trimming cost V 3 bases and J 8 bases, with 20 bases left between them. The germline CDR1 and CDR2 sequences are SGHRS and YFSETQ.